This T cell receptor (beta chain) appears in the sequencing data of a study of blood T cells in healthy people across ages. This CDR3 is 16 amino acids long. Sample-barcoded 5' priming and a J-beta primer mix drove a second PCR of roughly 6 to 12 cycles. MiXCR, run by TCRdb on the 5' RACE reads, gives a single entry per CDR3 protein. The sample includes about 1.5 million distinct CDR3 sequences, around 40% of them seen just once. This clonotype originated in a woman under 30 in good health. The sequenced sample was blood. The chain combines TRBV12-3 or TRBV12-4 with TRBJ2-5; D is undetermined. The J call may be in error: the DNA end matches TRBJ2-7 better. CDR3 amino acids: CASSLRVRVRDYEQYF. The CDR3 DNA reads as TGTGCCAGCAGTTTAAGGGTACGGGTTAGGGATTACGAGCAGTACTTC.